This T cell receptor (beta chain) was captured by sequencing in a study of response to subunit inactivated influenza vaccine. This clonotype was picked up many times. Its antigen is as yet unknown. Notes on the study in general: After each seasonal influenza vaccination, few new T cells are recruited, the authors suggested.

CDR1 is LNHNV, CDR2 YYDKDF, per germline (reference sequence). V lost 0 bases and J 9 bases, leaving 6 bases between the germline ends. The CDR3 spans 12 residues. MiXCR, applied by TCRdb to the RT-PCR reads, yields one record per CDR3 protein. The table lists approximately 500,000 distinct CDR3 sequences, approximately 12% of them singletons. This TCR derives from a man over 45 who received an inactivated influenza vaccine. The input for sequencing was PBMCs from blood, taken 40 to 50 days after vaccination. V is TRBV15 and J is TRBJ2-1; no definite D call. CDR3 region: CATSRESGEQFF. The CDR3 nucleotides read TGTGCCACCAGCAGAGAATCCGGTGAGCAGTTCTTC. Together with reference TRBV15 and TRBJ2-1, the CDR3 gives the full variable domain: DAMVIQNPRYQVTQFGKPVTLSCSQTLNHNVMYWYQQKSSQAPKLLFHYYDKDFNNEADTPDNFQSRRPNTSFCFLDIRSPGLGDTAMYLCATSRESGEQFFGPGTRLTVL.